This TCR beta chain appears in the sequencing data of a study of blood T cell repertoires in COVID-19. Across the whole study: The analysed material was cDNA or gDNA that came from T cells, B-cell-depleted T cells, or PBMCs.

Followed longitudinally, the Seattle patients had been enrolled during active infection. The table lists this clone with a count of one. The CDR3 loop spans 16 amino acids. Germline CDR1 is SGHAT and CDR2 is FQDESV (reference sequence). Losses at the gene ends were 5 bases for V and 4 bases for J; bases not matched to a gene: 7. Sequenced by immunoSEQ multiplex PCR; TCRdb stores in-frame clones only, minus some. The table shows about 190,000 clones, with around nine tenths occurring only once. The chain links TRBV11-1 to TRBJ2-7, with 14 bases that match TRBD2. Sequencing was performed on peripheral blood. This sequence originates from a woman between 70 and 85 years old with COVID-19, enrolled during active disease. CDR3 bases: TGTGCCAGCAGCCGCCCAGGGACTAGCGGGAGATACGAGCAGTACTTC. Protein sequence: CASSRPGTSGRYEQYF.